The T cell receptor beta chain described here comes from a study of blood T cell repertoires in COVID-19. Study as a whole: Whether acute or convalescent, the COVID-19 samples came from the United States, Italy and Spain. The cDNA or gDNA used as material had been derived from T cells, B-cell-depleted T cells, or PBMCs.

CDR1 and CDR2 from the germline V gene are KGHSH and LQKENI. V lost 3 bases to trimming and J lost 6 bases; unmatched junction nucleotides: 4. The length of the CDR3 is 15 residues. As processed by the authors: The authors estimated nucleated cell counts from reference gene primer amplification. The data were produced by immunoSEQ multiplex PCR, yet TCRdb's version contains in-frame clones alone and is incomplete. That table gives V, J and clone size, and the DNA gave D and trimming. This sample yields under 95,000 clones, of which around nine tenths are seen a single time; approximately 5% belongs to the top ten.

The V call is TRBV18, the J call TRBJ1-6, with 8 bases aligning to TRBD1. The source is a woman aged 80 or older with acute or convalescent COVID-19. Sequenced material: peripheral blood. The DNA for the CDR3 is TGTGCCAGCTCACCGGACACAGGGGGTAATTCACCCCTCCACTTT. Amino acid sequence: CASSPDTGGNSPLHF.